Sequencing of this TCR beta chain was carried out in a study of low-dose radiotherapy and immunotherapy resistance in tumors. In the study overall: The schedule for Cohort 2 used 1 Gy per fraction every two weeks, which added up to 13 Gy over 26 weeks. The study gave patients oral aspirin 300 mg daily for four cycles from cycle 1 day 1.

Time point defined: before trial treatment. Ipilimumab, nivolumab, aspirin, low-dose cyclophosphamide and low-dose radiotherapy were administered to donors. Patients deemed eligible presented with advanced solid tumors lacking tumor-infiltrating lymphocytes. CDR1 is SGHKS and CDR2 is YYEKEE in the germline V gene (reference sequence). V gave up 4 bases and J gave up 2 bases, with 14 bases separating them. The CDR3 loop spans 15 amino acids. Primers targeting TRAV and TRBV primed first-strand cDNA, covering alpha and beta chains. A constant-region primer paired with the V-primer adapter amplified TCRs over 20 PCR cycles. A single record per CDR3 protein comes from TCRdb applying MiXCR to the reads. The table shows 64,000 or so distinct CDR3 sequences, with 31% occurring only once. By sample share, this clonotype is medium-sized.

V usage is TRBV5-5 and J usage is TRBJ2-3; D could derive from TRBD1 or TRBD2 (5 bases each). Sequenced here: PBMCs, sampled before treatment. This receptor was obtained from a female donor with ovarian cancer. The CDR3 sequence is CASSGRDRDTDTQYF. The DNA for the CDR3 is TGTGCCAGCAGCGGCCGGGACCGAGACACAGATACGCAGTATTTT.